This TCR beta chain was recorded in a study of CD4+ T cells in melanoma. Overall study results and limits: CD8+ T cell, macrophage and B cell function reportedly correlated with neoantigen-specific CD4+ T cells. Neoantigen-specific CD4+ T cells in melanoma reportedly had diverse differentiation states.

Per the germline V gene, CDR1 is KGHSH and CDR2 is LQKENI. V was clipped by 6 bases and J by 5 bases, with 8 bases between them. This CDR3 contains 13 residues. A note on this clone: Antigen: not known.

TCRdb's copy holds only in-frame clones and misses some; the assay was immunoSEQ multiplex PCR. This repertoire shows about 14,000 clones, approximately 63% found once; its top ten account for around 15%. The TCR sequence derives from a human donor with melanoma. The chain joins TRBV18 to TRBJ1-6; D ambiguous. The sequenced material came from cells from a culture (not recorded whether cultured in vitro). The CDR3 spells CASSPSHNSPLHF. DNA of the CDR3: TGTGCCAGCTCGCCAAGTCATAATTCACCCCTCCACTTT.